This TCR beta chain was documented in a study of blood T cells in healthy people across ages. After removal of 3 bases from V and 5 bases from J, the junction contained 5 bases not matched to a gene. This CDR3 has 14 amino acids. Notes on the study in general: Observed TCR beta diversity per million T cells went down as age went up. This fall followed a roughly linear course with age.

A J-beta primer mix and a sample-barcoded 5' primer were used in a second PCR of about 7 to 12 cycles. TCRdb re-analysed the 5' RACE reads in MiXCR, keeping a single row per CDR3 protein. This sample has 1.5 million to 2 million distinct CDR3 sequences; 25% to 30% occur once, and the top ten carry roughly 8%. This clonotype was recorded a few times. The antigen remains unidentified. The chain uses TRBV12-3 or TRBV12-4 and TRBJ2-5; TRBD2 matches at 8 bases. This receptor was taken from a woman in her 30s in good health. Sequencing used blood. CDR3 region: CASSLGGGMETQYF. CDR3 bases: TGTGCCAGCAGTTTGGGCGGGGGGATGGAGACCCAGTACTTC.